The present TCR beta chain was sequenced within a study of T cell responses to AZD1222 COVID-19 vaccine. Generated by immunoSEQ multiplex PCR, the TCRdb table keeps only in-frame clones and is missing some. The table includes more than 85,000 clones, about 85% detected once. The CDR3 loop spans 15 amino acids. Germline loops: CDR1 SSHAT, CDR2 FNYEAQ (reference sequence). Of note for this clone: At one boundary the junction diverges from the germline segment, which might be a read error.

The clonotype originates from an adult in good health. The input for sequencing was peripheral blood, taken on day 0 of AZD1222 vaccination. The V and J genes are TRBV7-7 and TRBJ2-1, with D possibly being TRBD2 (5 bases). DNA of the CDR3: TGTGCTAGCAGCTTAGGAGTACGGGGCTACAATGAGCAGTTCTTC. As protein: CASSLGVRGYNEQFF.